This entry lists 27 T cell receptor beta chains sequenced from one sample in a study of blood T cell repertoires in COVID-19. The protocol was immunoSEQ multiplex PCR, while the TCRdb copy is restricted to in-frame clones and leaves out a portion. The sample carries 140,000 to 150,000 clones, 80% recorded once. Sequenced material: peripheral blood. The receptors originated from a woman aged 45-65 years with acute or convalescent COVID-19.

The V call is TRBV6-5, the J call TRBJ1-2; 7 bases match TRBD1. In germline, CDR1 is MNHEY, CDR2 SVGAGI. The CDR3 is 15 residues long. J gave up 2 bases and V 3 bases, and 6 bases lay outside the gene matches. CDR3 protein: CASSYSRTGNYGYTF. The CDR3, as DNA: TGTGCCAGCAGTTATTCGCGGACAGGAAACTATGGCTACACCTTC.

There are a few counts of this clone. The genes are TRBV11-2 and TRBJ1-1; D gene unclear. This CDR3 has 15 amino acids. Trimming left V 2 bases short and J 0 bases short, with 10 bases between. Looked up from germline, CDR1 is SGHAT and CDR2 is FQNNGV. CDR3 protein: CASSLSSGLNTEAFF. The CDR3 bases are TGTGCCAGCAGCTTAAGCTCCGGGTTGAACACTGAAGCTTTCTTT. The complete variable domain, with remaining parts taken from reference TRBV11-2 and TRBJ1-1, reads EAGVAQSPRYKIIEKRQSVAFWCNPISGHATLYWYQQILGQGPKLLIQFQNNGVVDDSQLPKDRFSAERLKGVDSTLKIQPAKLEDSAVYLCASSLSSGLNTEAFFGQGTRLTVV.

V and J are TRBV7-2 and TRBJ2-7, with TRBD2 identical over 7 bases. Germline V gene lookup returns CDR1 SGHTA and CDR2 FQGNSA. Unmatched junction bases numbered 10, after V lost 5 bases and J lost 0 bases. CDR3 length equals 16 residues. The CDR3 spells CASSQTGGGDSYEQYF. As DNA, the CDR3 is TGTGCCAGCAGCCAAACTGGCGGGGGAGACTCCTACGAGCAGTACTTC.

The chain recombines TRBV6-2 or TRBV6-3 with TRBJ1-1, with a tentative D call TRBD1 (5 bases). This CDR3 comprises 17 residues. Trimming took off 0 bases at V and 1 base at J, with 15 bases between the two ends. Germline V CDR1 and CDR2: MNHEY, SVGEGT. The CDR3, as DNA: TGTGCCAGCAGTTACTCGATGGGGGGTATGAGGAACACTGAAGCTTTCTTT. It translates to CASSYSMGGMRNTEAFF.

The chain carries TRBV19 and TRBJ1-1; D is unresolved. V was trimmed by 3 bases and J by 4 bases, leaving 15 bases between them. This CDR3 region has 15 residues. Germline lookup yields CDR1 LNHDA and CDR2 SQIVND (reference sequence). CDR3 protein: CASSILKGSGTEAFF. DNA of the CDR3: TGTGCCAGTAGTATTTTGAAAGGATCGGGCACTGAAGCTTTCTTT. The full variable domain, completed using reference TRBV19 and TRBJ1-1, is DGGITQSPKYLFRKEGQNVTLSCEQNLNHDAMYWYRQDPGQGLRLIYYSQIVNDFQKGDIAEGYSVSREKKESFPLTVTSAQKNPTAFYLCASSILKGSGTEAFFGQGTRLTVV.

The rearrangement joins TRBV29-1 to TRBJ1-4, with D possibly TRBD1 on 5 matching bases. CDR3 length equals 14 residues. Trimming removed 7 bases from V and 8 bases from J, with 20 bases in between. Looked up from germline, CDR1 is SQVTM and CDR2 is ANQGSEA. The CDR3 DNA is TGCAGCGCCAAACCTTGGGGGGGAGAGGAAAAACTGTTTTTT. Its translation is CSAKPWGGEEKLFF.

This clone came up many times. This CDR3 is also generated by other DNA sequences in the sample. This chain connects TRBV7-9 to TRBJ1-5; tentatively, D is TRBD1 (5 bases). Trimming stripped 5 bases from V and 4 bases from J, with 18 bases between. Germline V gene lookup returns CDR1 SEHNR and CDR2 FQNEAQ (reference sequence). The CDR3 spans 16 residues. CDR3 loop: CASSPSGLGGNQPQHF. The CDR3 DNA reads TGTGCCAGCAGCCCAAGTGGGCTCGGGGGGAATCAGCCCCAGCATTTT.

V gene TRBV6-5 combines with J gene TRBJ2-3; D may be TRBD2 (6 bases). Trimming removed 6 bases from V and 3 bases from J, with 7 bases in between. Germline V gives CDR1 MNHEY, CDR2 SVGAGI. The CDR3 has 12 amino acids. The CDR3 protein is CASSLATDTQYF. CDR3 coding DNA: TGTGCCAGCAGCCTAGCGACAGATACGCAGTATTTT.

The V call is TRBV10-3, the J call TRBJ2-5, with 9 bases identical to TRBD2. Losses at the gene ends were 3 bases for V and 4 bases for J; bases not matched to a gene: 6. CDR3 length: 15 amino acids. Looked up from germline, CDR1 is ENHRY and CDR2 is SYGVKD. The CDR3 reads CAISELAGGGETQYF. The CDR3 coding sequence is TGTGCCATCAGTGAATTGGCGGGGGGGGGAGAGACCCAGTACTTC.

The chain uses TRBV25-1 and TRBJ2-2, with D maybe TRBD2 (6 bases). Germline lookup yields CDR1 MGHDK and CDR2 SYGVNS. There are 13 residues in the CDR3. The V end was cut by 4 bases, the J end by 7 bases, with 10 bases between. CDR3 bases: TGTGCCAGCAGTGGGGGACTTGGCGGGGAGCTGTTTTTT. Amino acid sequence: CASSGGLGGELFF.

J is TRBJ2-7 and V is TRBV11-2; the D is unclear. The ends were cut back, 5 bases at V and 0 bases at J, with 8 bases in the middle. The CDR3 has 13 amino acids. In germline, CDR1 is SGHAT, CDR2 FQNNGV. DNA of the CDR3: TGTGCCAGCAGCCTACCCTCCTCCTACGAGCAGTACTTC. Translating gives CASSLPSSYEQYF.

The rearrangement uses TRBV12-3 or TRBV12-4 and TRBJ1-1, with 7 bases lining up with TRBD1. With V trimmed by 10 bases and J by 5 bases, 10 bases remained unmatched. CDR3 size: 13 residues. The CDR3 is CATSTGTGTEAFF. The CDR3, as DNA: TGTGCCACCTCGACAGGGACCGGGACTGAAGCTTTCTTT.

The chain links TRBV4-3 to TRBJ1-1; D not certain. The germline V gene has CDR1 LGHNA and CDR2 YSLEER. This CDR3 has 16 amino acids. V was cut by 0 bases and J by 6 bases, with 17 bases left in between. Here the CDR3 reads CASSQDLLAGAPEAFF. The CDR3 nucleotides are TGCGCCAGCAGCCAAGATCTCCTTGCCGGTGCCCCTGAAGCTTTCTTT.

V usage is TRBV2 and J usage is TRBJ2-5; 8 nucleotides align to TRBD2. The CDR3 totals 15 residues. CDR1 and CDR2 (germline): SNHLY, FYNNEI. V shed 4 bases, J shed 8 bases, and the junction held 12 bases outside the gene matches. This chain's CDR3 is CASSGVLGAGGTQYF. The CDR3 DNA sequence: TGTGCCAGCAGTGGGGTCTTGGGGGCGGGAGGTACCCAGTACTTC.

This chain connects TRBV14 to TRBJ1-4; no reliable D call. From germline, CDR1 is SGHDN and CDR2 FVKESK. V lost 10 bases and J 2 bases, leaving 11 bases between the germline ends. CDR3 size: 13 residues. CDR3 nucleotides: TGTGCCACTTCGAGAGCCACTAATGAAAAACTGTTTTTT. Amino acids: CATSRATNEKLFF.

The rearrangement uses TRBV24-1 and TRBJ2-3, with D possibly TRBD2 on 6 matching bases. With 2 bases removed from V and 2 bases from J, the gap between germline ends came to 13 bases. Germline CDR1 is KGHDR and CDR2 is SFDVKD. This CDR3 has 16 residues. The CDR3 DNA is TGTGCCACCAGTGATTCCGCCCAGGACTACACAGATACGCAGTATTTT. This codes for CATSDSAQDYTDTQYF.

V usage is TRBV4-2 and J usage is TRBJ2-3; 15 bases are shared with TRBD2. The CDR3 extends over 16 amino acids. V dropped 4 bases and J dropped 5; count of bases not matched to a gene: 4. Germline V lookup: CDR1 LGHNA, CDR2 YNFKEQ. CDR3: CASSRRTSGGVDTQYF. The CDR3, as DNA: TGTGCCAGCAGCCGGCGGACTAGCGGGGGGGTAGATACGCAGTATTTT.

The chain recombines TRBV6-5 with TRBJ1-2; D possibly corresponds to TRBD1 (6 bases). This CDR3 is 16 amino acids long. The V and J ends lost 0 bases and 4 bases respectively, with 15 bases between them. The germline V gene has CDR1 MNHEY and CDR2 SVGAGI. CDR3 DNA sequence: TGTGCCAGCAGTTACTCCGGAAGACAGGCCACCTATGGCTACACCTTC. It translates to CASSYSGRQATYGYTF.

The chain recombines TRBV7-9 with TRBJ1-2, with unresolved D. This CDR3 spans 13 amino acids. Germline-derived CDR1 and CDR2 are SEHNR and FQNEAQ (reference sequence). Trimming left V 7 bases short and J 8 bases short, with 17 bases between. DNA of the CDR3: TGTGCCAGCACCCCCGAGGGAATGGTAGGCTACACCTTC. It codes for CASTPEGMVGYTF.

This clone has more than one count but fewer than ten. V is TRBV7-6 and J is TRBJ2-7; 14 bases are shared with TRBD2. The CDR3 covers 15 residues. In germline, CDR1 is SGHVS, CDR2 FNYEAQ. The trim removed 5 bases at V and 7 bases at J, leaving 7 bases unmatched. The CDR3 DNA follows: TGTGCCAGCAGCCTCTGGACTAGCGGGGGGCAAGAGCAGTACTTC. Translating it yields CASSLWTSGGQEQYF.

The V and J genes are TRBV5-7 and TRBJ2-7; the D gene is possibly TRBD2 (6 bases). TRBV5-7 is an ORF for which the function is uncertain. The length of the CDR3 is 13 residues. The V gene lost 3 bases and the J gene lost 3 bases, with 10 bases spanning the gap. The CDR3 DNA follows: TGTGCCAGCAGCTGGGACTGGGGCTACGAGCAGTACTTC. This codes for CASSWDWGYEQYF.

The chain uses TRBV6-6 and TRBJ1-6, with D perhaps matching TRBD1 (6 bases). Germline lookup yields CDR1 MNHNY and CDR2 SVGAGI (reference sequence). The CDR3 has 14 amino acids. Trimming stripped 8 bases from V and 7 bases from J, with 15 bases between. In DNA form, the CDR3 reads TGTGCCAGCGGCTTCAGAACAGGGAATTCACCCCTCCACTTT. This gives the protein CASGFRTGNSPLHF.

The chain uses TRBV19 and TRBJ2-2; 7 bases are a match to TRBD1. Germline V gives CDR1 LNHDA, CDR2 SQIVND (reference sequence). The length of the CDR3 is 13 residues. Trimming removed 6 bases from V and 4 bases from J; junction bases left unmatched: 2. The CDR3 loop reads CASSAGGTGELFF. CDR3 nucleotides: TGTGCCAGTAGCGCAGGGGGCACCGGGGAGCTGTTTTTT.

Only a few counts were recorded for this clone. This chain links TRBV29-1 with TRBJ2-5, with D perhaps TRBD1 (5 bases). V was cut by 3 bases and J by 5 bases, with 19 bases left in between. CDR1 is SQVTM, CDR2 ANQGSEA, per germline. The CDR3 extends over 15 amino acids. CDR3 in amino acids: CSVDRRTTTAETQYF. In DNA, the CDR3 is TGCAGCGTTGATAGAAGGACAACTACAGCGGAGACCCAGTACTTC.

The rearrangement links TRBV5-1 to TRBJ2-2; D possibly corresponds to TRBD2 (5 bases). V was shortened by 1 base and J by 0 bases, with 7 bases between the two germline ends. Per the germline V gene, CDR1 is SGHRS and CDR2 is YFSETQ. The CDR3 is 15 residues long. Written as DNA, the CDR3 is TGCGCCAGCAGCTTGCGGGGAGCGAACACCGGGGAGCTGTTTTTT. Protein product: CASSLRGANTGELFF.

This rearrangement joins TRBV28 to TRBJ1-4; the D gene is possibly TRBD1 (6 bases). Germline-derived CDR1 and CDR2 are MDHEN and SYDVKM. V lost 5 bases and J lost 8, with 15 bases in between. The CDR3 contains 14 residues. CDR3 loop: CASSLGAGREKLFF. CDR3 coding DNA: TGTGCCAGCAGTCTGGGGGCGGGCCGAGAAAAACTGTTTTTT.

The rearrangement links TRBV19 to TRBJ1-6, with a weak D call TRBD1 (6 bases). Per the germline V gene, CDR1 is LNHDA and CDR2 is SQIVND (reference sequence). Trimming took 6 bases from V and 8 from J, leaving 11 bases between them. The CDR3 length is 13 residues. The CDR3 reads CASSHREYSPLHF. Written as DNA, the CDR3 is TGTGCCAGTAGCCACAGGGAGTATTCACCCCTCCACTTT.